The clone carrying this T cell receptor beta chain was seen only once. Recruited during active infection, patients (from Seattle) were subsequently followed longitudinally. This sample is drawn from a study of blood T cell repertoires in COVID-19. Turning to the study itself: Sites across the United States, Italy and Spain contributed samples from acute and convalescent COVID-19. From T cells, B-cell-depleted T cells, or PBMCs came the material, which was cDNA or gDNA.

How the authors handled the data: Reference gene primer amplification gave nucleated cell count estimates. Sequencing used immunoSEQ multiplex PCR; TCRdb keeps in-frame clones, though not all of them. The V and J calls and clone size come from that table; D and trimming were worked out from the DNA. The sample lists approximately 78,000 clones; about 89% were seen once. V dropped 5 bases and J dropped 3 bases, with 12 bases sitting between them. In germline, CDR1 is SGDLS, CDR2 YYNGEE. This CDR3 comprises 14 residues. Sequencing was done on a sample of peripheral blood. The chain couples TRBV9 to TRBJ2-1; possibly TRBD1 for D (5 bases). The receptor was isolated from a man aged 50 or older with COVID-19, enrolled during active disease. The CDR3 is CASSPRQNYNEQFF. CDR3 bases: TGTGCCAGCAGTCCTAGACAGAACTACAATGAGCAGTTCTTC.